This is a list of T cell receptor beta chains from one sample in a study of shared clonotypes between healthy human individuals. This table comes from immunoSEQ multiplex PCR, and its TCRdb copy is limited to in-frame clones, with some not included. This sample has just over 2,000,000 clones; over 85% occur once, and the top ten carry 0.1% to 0.15%. The sequenced material came from naive CD4+ T cells sorted from blood. These receptors all stem from a man between 18 and 29 years old in good health. CDR3s include the opening cysteine and the closing phenylalanine or tryptophan. D genes are given only for firm matches. Size values are once, few and many counts, or a class for expanded clones, and some rows have none.

V gene	D gene	J gene	clone size	CDR3 protein	CDR3 DNA
TRBV30	-	TRBJ2-5	-	CAWRGAETQYF	TGTGCCTGGAGGGGGGCAGAGACCCAGTACTTC
TRBV7-9	TRBD2	TRBJ2-5	-	CASSFPIAGKETQYF	TGTGCCAGCAGCTTCCCCATAGCGGGAAAAGAGACCCAGTACTTC
TRBV30	TRBD1	TRBJ1-6	-	CAWSVEGARSPLHF	TGTGCCTGGAGTGTAGAGGGGGCTAGGTCACCCCTCCACTTT
TRBV6-5	TRBD1	TRBJ2-2	-	CASSNRGEVSGELFF	TGTGCCAGCAGTAACAGGGGGGAGGTCTCCGGGGAGCTGTTTTTT
TRBV5-6	-	TRBJ2-5	-	CASSWRAPQETQYF	TGTGCCAGCAGCTGGAGGGCACCTCAAGAGACCCAGTACTTC
TRBV7-9	TRBD2	TRBJ2-1	-	CASSFHLAGGLSYNEQFF	TGTGCCAGCAGCTTTCATCTAGCGGGGGGTCTATCCTACAATGAGCAGTTCTTC
TRBV4-3	TRBD1	TRBJ2-2	-	CASSQGDRGYTGELFF	TGCGCCAGCAGCCAGGGGGACAGGGGTTACACCGGGGAGCTGTTTTTT
TRBV7-2	TRBD2	TRBJ2-1	-	CASSLVPGTTVSYNEQFF	TGTGCCAGCAGCTTAGTTCCGGGGACTACCGTTTCCTACAATGAGCAGTTCTTC
TRBV5-1	TRBD1	TRBJ1-2	once	CASSRGTGAANYGYTF	TGCGCCAGCAGCCGGGGGACAGGGGCGGCTAACTATGGCTACACCTTC
TRBV4-3	TRBD1	TRBJ2-1	-	CASSQGTGWYNEQFF	TGCGCCAGCAGCCAAGGGACAGGGTGGTACAATGAGCAGTTCTTC
TRBV7-9	TRBD1	TRBJ2-7	few	CASSFTGQNYEQYF	TGTGCCAGCAGCTTTACGGGACAGAACTACGAGCAGTACTTC
TRBV10-3	-	TRBJ2-3	-	CAISEGRGRDTQYF	TGTGCCATCAGTGAAGGCAGGGGGAGGGATACGCAGTATTTT
TRBV11-2	TRBD1	TRBJ1-2	-	CASSWGQGVGYTF	TGTGCCAGCAGTTGGGGACAGGGTGTAGGCTACACCTTC
TRBV28	TRBD2	TRBJ2-1	-	CASSSPSKAGDYNEQFF	TGTGCCAGCAGTTCACCCTCTAAAGCGGGGGACTACAATGAGCAGTTCTTC
TRBV5-1	TRBD1	TRBJ2-7	-	CASGRDSSIYEQYF	TGCGCCAGCGGCCGGGACAGCTCCATCTACGAGCAGTACTTC
TRBV7-7	TRBD2	TRBJ2-5	-	CASSLTSGSEETQYF	TGTGCTAGCAGCTTAACTAGCGGGAGTGAAGAGACCCAGTACTTC
TRBV30	-	TRBJ1-3	-	CAWSPGNTIYF	TGTGCCTGGAGTCCCGGCAACACCATATATTTT
TRBV5-1	TRBD1	TRBJ1-6	-	CASSLGQFNSPLHF	TGCGCCAGCAGCCTGGGACAGTTTAATTCACCCCTCCACTTT
TRBV19	-	TRBJ2-1	-	CASSIDQVREQFF	TGTGCCAGTAGTATAGACCAGGTCAGGGAGCAGTTCTTC
TRBV27	-	TRBJ1-2	-	CASSYDRSNYGYTF	TGTGCCAGCAGCTACGACAGGTCTAACTATGGCTACACCTTC
TRBV5-1	TRBD2	TRBJ2-3	-	CASSLERAGGRSTDTQYF	TGCGCCAGCAGCTTGGAAAGGGCGGGAGGGCGTAGCACAGATACGCAGTATTTT
TRBV5-1	TRBD2	TRBJ2-5	-	CASSLGTSGETQYF	TGCGCCAGCAGCTTGGGGACTAGCGGAGAGACCCAGTACTTC
TRBV7-9	TRBD2	TRBJ2-2	-	CASSPRWREGLTGELFF	TGTGCCAGCAGCCCTAGGTGGCGGGAGGGCCTGACCGGGGAGCTGTTTTTT
TRBV6-5	-	TRBJ1-2	-	CASSYSTGEGGYTF	TGTGCCAGCAGTTACTCGACGGGGGAGGGTGGCTACACCTTC
TRBV10-3	-	TRBJ1-1	-	CAITIDRDTEAFF	TGTGCCATCACTATAGACAGAGACACTGAAGCTTTCTTT
TRBV2	TRBD1	TRBJ2-5	-	CASSERGQGTETQYF	TGTGCCAGCAGTGAGCGTGGACAGGGAACGGAGACCCAGTACTTC
TRBV10-3	TRBD1	TRBJ2-7	-	CAIRSDRGDYEQYF	TGTGCCATCAGATCGGACAGGGGGGACTACGAGCAGTACTTC
TRBV5-1	-	TRBJ2-5	-	CASSLDVQETQYF	TGCGCCAGCAGCCTGGACGTACAAGAGACCCAGTACTTC
TRBV5-1	TRBD1	TRBJ2-7	once	CASSSNPQGAVNEQYF	TGCGCCAGCAGCTCGAACCCCCAGGGGGCGGTTAACGAGCAGTACTTC
TRBV9	-	TRBJ1-2	-	CASSENWSRVGYTF	TGTGCCAGCAGCGAAAATTGGTCGCGGGTTGGCTACACCTTC
TRBV5-6	TRBD1	TRBJ1-5	-	CASSLARGGDKTYNQPQHF	TGTGCCAGCAGCTTGGCCAGGGGGGGTGATAAAACTTACAATCAGCCCCAGCATTTT
TRBV5-4	-	TRBJ1-1	-	CASSEPVGEAFF	TGTGCCAGCAGCGAACCGGTGGGTGAAGCTTTCTTT
TRBV11-2	-	TRBJ2-7	-	CASSLVGLSYEQYF	TGTGCCAGCAGCTTAGTAGGGCTCTCCTACGAGCAGTACTTC
TRBV4-3	-	TRBJ2-3	-	CASSRRERRHTDTQYF	TGCGCCAGCAGCCGCAGGGAGAGAAGGCACACAGATACGCAGTATTTT
TRBV7-2	TRBD1	TRBJ2-7	-	CASSLGQGTYEQYF	TGTGCCAGCAGCCTGGGACAGGGTACCTACGAGCAGTACTTC
TRBV11-2	-	TRBJ2-1	-	CASSLGLANEQFF	TGTGCCAGCAGCTTAGGGCTAGCTAATGAGCAGTTCTTC
TRBV30	-	TRBJ2-3	-	CAWSAQPGSTDTQYF	TGTGCCTGGAGTGCCCAGCCGGGGAGCACAGATACGCAGTATTTT
TRBV6-5	-	TRBJ2-1	few	CASSTYNEQFF	TGTGCCAGCAGTACCTACAATGAGCAGTTCTTC
TRBV15	-	TRBJ1-1	-	CATSRRPGEAFF	TGTGCCACCAGCAGGAGACCGGGGGAAGCTTTCTTT
TRBV5-1	TRBD1	TRBJ2-7	-	CASSLVDRGREQYF	TGCGCCAGCAGCTTGGTTGACAGGGGGCGCGAGCAGTACTTC
TRBV11-2	TRBD2	TRBJ2-3	-	CASSLANLADLTDTQYF	TGTGCCAGCAGCTTAGCAAACCTAGCGGATCTCACAGATACGCAGTATTTT
TRBV30	TRBD2	TRBJ2-2	once	CAWRSAGDTGELFF	TGTGCCTGGAGATCAGCGGGGGACACCGGGGAGCTGTTTTTT
TRBV18	TRBD1	TRBJ2-7	-	CASSPFPGGPYEQYF	TGTGCCAGCTCACCATTTCCAGGGGGACCCTACGAGCAGTACTTC
TRBV10-3	-	TRBJ2-3	-	CAIADGSGTDTQYF	TGTGCCATCGCGGACGGGAGTGGCACAGATACGCAGTATTTT
TRBV5-1	TRBD1	TRBJ2-1	-	CASTVTGGNEQFF	TGCGCCAGCACAGTTACAGGGGGCAATGAGCAGTTCTTC
TRBV28	-	TRBJ1-1	-	CASSLKVRTEAFF	TGTGCCAGCAGTTTGAAGGTTCGTACTGAAGCTTTCTTT
TRBV28	-	TRBJ2-7	-	CASSLGGYEQYF	TGTGCCAGCAGTTTAGGGGGCTACGAGCAGTACTTC
TRBV30	-	TRBJ1-5	-	CAWSVRREDQPQHF	TGTGCCTGGAGTGTGAGGAGGGAGGATCAGCCCCAGCATTTT